Listed here are 27 T cell receptor beta chains from one sample, sequenced in a study of response to subunit inactivated influenza vaccine. TCRdb processed the RT-PCR reads anew with MiXCR; each CDR3 protein has one entry. The table has around 850,000 distinct CDR3 sequences, approximately 17% seen once; the top ten hold 11%. The starting material was PBMCs from blood, obtained around 5 days after vaccination. These receptors originate from a man aged 45-65 years who received an inactivated influenza vaccine.

This clonotype was seen a handful of times. CDR3 in DNA: TGTGCCAGCAGCCCGACTAGCGGGGATCCCTTTGAGTTCTTC. Amino acids: CASSPTSGDPFEFF. The chain uses TRBV9 and TRBJ2-1; 11 nucleotides agree with TRBD2. The germline V gene encodes CDR1 SGDLS and CDR2 YYNGEE. V lost 4 bases, J lost 14 bases, and 11 bases stayed unmatched. CDR3 size: 14 residues.

The gene calls are TRBV5-1 and TRBJ2-7; D is unclear. V was pared by 4 bases and J by 1 base, with 12 bases between. The CDR3 contains 14 residues. In germline, CDR1 is SGHRS, CDR2 YFSETQ. The CDR3 DNA reads as TGCGCCAGCAGCCCAGCAATTTTGTCCTACGAGCAGTACTTC. As protein: CASSPAILSYEQYF.

This clonotype was seen a few times. The genes are TRBV5-1 and TRBJ2-2, with D uncertain. Germline-derived CDR1 and CDR2 are SGHRS and YFSETQ. The V and J ends lost 0 bases and 2 bases respectively, with 11 bases between them. This CDR3 has 16 residues. This chain's CDR3 is CASSLALSINTGELFF. CDR3 DNA: TGCGCCAGCAGCTTGGCCCTTAGTATTAACACCGGGGAGCTGTTTTTT.

The CDR3 nucleotides are TGCAGCGTTGACGTCAGGACTAGCGGGAGGTTGAATGAGCAGTTCTTC. It is translated as CSVDVRTSGRLNEQFF. The chain couples TRBV29-1 to TRBJ2-1, with TRBD2 matching over 14 bases. J lost 7 bases, V lost 3 bases, and 8 bases had no gene match. The length of the CDR3 is 16 residues. Germline V lookup: CDR1 SQVTM, CDR2 ANQGSEA.

This clonotype was seen only a few times. The J gene is TRBJ2-7, the V gene TRBV20-1; D could derive from TRBD1 or TRBD2 (6 bases each). This CDR3 contains 14 residues. The V gene's germline CDR1 is DFQATT and CDR2 SNEGSKA (reference sequence). The ends were cut back, 6 bases at V and 3 bases at J, with 18 bases in the middle. The CDR3 loop reads CSAGSGALNYEQYF. CDR3 nucleotide sequence: TGCAGTGCCGGATCGGGGGCCCTTAACTACGAGCAGTACTTC.

A word on this clonotype: At one end, the junction sequence differs from germline, possibly due to a read error. The J gene is TRBJ1-4, the V gene TRBV4-2; D possibly corresponds to TRBD1 (5 bases). Germline V CDR1 and CDR2: LGHNA, YNFKEQ. This CDR3 has 16 residues. CDR3 nucleotide sequence: TGTGCCAGCAGCCAAGATCAGGGTTCAACTAATGAAAAACCGTTTTTT. It codes for CASSQDQGSTNEKPFF.

This clonotype was recorded many times. This sequence joins TRBV5-1 and TRBJ2-5; D is ambiguous. Trimming cost V 0 bases and J 2 bases, with 8 bases left between them. This CDR3 has 14 residues. Germline CDR1 and CDR2: SGHRS and YFSETQ. The chain's CDR3 is CASSLGQFQETQYF. CDR3 bases: TGCGCCAGCAGCTTGGGGCAGTTTCAAGAGACCCAGTACTTC.

Only a few counts were recorded for this clonotype. V and J are TRBV15 and TRBJ2-7, with unresolved D. The germline gives CDR1 LNHNV, CDR2 YYDKDF (reference sequence). The CDR3 consists of 15 residues. Trimming took 5 bases from V and 4 from J, leaving 18 bases between them. CDR3 nucleotides: TGTGCCACCAGCGAACACCAGACGCCTTCTTACGAGCAGTACTTC. Its translation: CATSEHQTPSYEQYF.

The CDR3 nucleotides are TGTGCCAGCAGACCTAGTACGGGCGATCAGCCCCAGCATTTT. Its protein is CASRPSTGDQPQHF. This chain joins TRBV7-8 and TRBJ1-5; D is undetermined. V was shortened by 6 bases and J by 5 bases, with 14 bases between the two germline ends. The CDR3 covers 14 residues. Germline lookup yields CDR1 SGHVS and CDR2 FQNEAQ.

This clonotype was recorded a few times. The chain combines TRBV6-2 or TRBV6-3 with TRBJ2-1; TRBD2 aligns across 10 bases. Germline lookup yields CDR1 MNHEY and CDR2 SVGEGT. The CDR3 runs 15 residues. Trimming took 5 bases from V and 8 from J; bases not matched to a gene: 9. The CDR3 spells CASSKTSGIGDEQFF. Here the CDR3 DNA reads TGTGCCAGCAGTAAAACTAGCGGGATCGGTGATGAGCAGTTCTTC.

This clonotype was found a few times. This chain links TRBV24-1 with TRBJ2-2; D uncertain. Trimming shortened V by 4 bases and J by 6 bases, and 11 bases separated the two germline ends. Germline V gives CDR1 KGHDR, CDR2 SFDVKD. The CDR3 totals 14 residues. CDR3 sequence (DNA): TGTGCCACCAGTGACTGGACGCCGGCCGGGGAGCTGTTTTTT. It is translated as CATSDWTPAGELFF.

The chain recombines TRBV6-2 or TRBV6-3 with TRBJ2-7; D not certain. V lost 5 bases to trimming and J lost 5 bases, with 16 bases between them. CDR3 length: 14 residues. Looked up from germline, CDR1 is MNHEY and CDR2 is SVGEGT. CDR3 region: CASSPGASLNEQYF. DNA for the CDR3: TGTGCCAGCAGTCCCGGCGCCTCTCTGAACGAGCAGTACTTC.

The chain links TRBV7-9 to TRBJ2-7, with 9 positions matching TRBD2. Germline CDR1 and CDR2: SEHNR and FQNEAQ (reference sequence). V shed 2 bases and J 0 bases; nucleotides not matched to a gene: 8. The CDR3 extends over 17 amino acids. CDR3 DNA sequence: TGTGCCAGCAGCTTATTCCAATCTAGCGGGAACTCCTACGAGCAGTACTTC. This codes for CASSLFQSSGNSYEQYF.

J is TRBJ2-3 and V is TRBV30; D gene unclear. V was pared by 4 bases and J by 2 bases, with 13 bases between. The CDR3 spans 14 residues. CDR1 GTSNPN and CDR2 SVGIG come from the germline V gene (reference sequence). The chain's CDR3 is CAWNVLRSTDTQYF. In nucleotides, the CDR3 is TGTGCCTGGAATGTACTGAGATCCACAGATACGCAGTATTTT.

The chain links TRBV28 to TRBJ1-3; D unclear. Germline V gene data show CDR1 as MDHEN and CDR2 as SYDVKM. Trimming shortened V by 7 bases and J by 1 base, and 11 bases separated the two germline ends. The CDR3 is made up of 14 amino acids. CDR3 bases: TGTGCCAGCATTTCCTGGATGTCTGGAAACACCATATATTTT. This encodes CASISWMSGNTIYF.

V and J are TRBV7-8 and TRBJ2-2; possible D gene TRBD1, 6 bases. There are 16 residues in the CDR3. CDR1 is SGHVS and CDR2 is FQNEAQ in the germline V gene. Trimming left V 1 base short and J 1 base short, with 10 bases between. CDR3: CASSLETGQNTGELFF. The CDR3 nucleotides are TGTGCCAGCAGCTTAGAGACGGGACAGAACACCGGGGAGCTGTTTTTT.

This chain links TRBV19 with TRBJ2-3; 11 bases are shared with TRBD2. J gave up 2 bases and V 7 bases, and 5 bases lay outside the gene matches. The CDR3 consists of 15 residues. Per the germline V gene, CDR1 is LNHDA and CDR2 is SQIVND (reference sequence). The CDR3 sequence: CASTTSGGHTDTQYF. The DNA of the CDR3 is TGTGCCAGTACCACTAGCGGGGGCCACACAGATACGCAGTATTTT.

This clonotype turned up a few times. This chain links TRBV10-3 with TRBJ2-4; D ambiguous. V was trimmed by 2 bases and J by 5 bases, leaving 13 bases between them. This CDR3 region has 15 residues. Germline V gene lookup returns CDR1 ENHRY and CDR2 SYGVKD. The DNA for the CDR3 is TGTGCCATCAGTGAGGGTAGTATATCACAAAACATTCAGTACTTC. Protein product: CAISEGSISQNIQYF.

The chain links TRBV12-3 or TRBV12-4 to TRBJ2-2; TRBD1 aligns across 8 bases. CDR3 size: 14 residues. J gave up 1 base and V 6 bases, and 1 base lay outside the gene matches. This CDR3 reads CASRTGGNTGELFF. DNA for the CDR3: TGTGCCAGCAGAACAGGGGGGAACACCGGGGAGCTGTTTTTT.

This chain uses TRBV15 with TRBJ2-1, with D tentatively TRBD2 (7 bases). The CDR3 extends over 15 amino acids. V shed 6 bases and J shed 4 bases, with 16 bases lying between them. From germline, CDR1 is LNHNV and CDR2 YYDKDF (reference sequence). CDR3 protein: CATSRTGGQYNEQFF. DNA of the CDR3: TGTGCCACCAGTAGAACCGGGGGGCAATACAATGAGCAGTTCTTC.

V usage is TRBV6-1 and J usage is TRBJ1-1; no clear D gene. Looked up from germline, CDR1 is MNHNS and CDR2 is SASEGT. CDR3 length: 13 amino acids. The germline V and J ends were trimmed by 8 bases and 1 base, with 11 bases remaining between them. The CDR3 nucleotides are TGTGCCAGCCGTGTCACAGCGAACACTGAAGCTTTCTTT. It specifies CASRVTANTEAFF.

V usage is TRBV29-1 and J usage is TRBJ2-5; D is possibly TRBD1 (6 bases). Germline CDR1 SQVTM, CDR2 ANQGSEA. The V end was cut by 6 bases, the J end by 5 bases, with 16 bases between. The CDR3 has 13 amino acids. The CDR3 loop is CSVARVQGETQYF. The CDR3 DNA follows: TGCAGCGTCGCCAGGGTCCAGGGGGAGACCCAGTACTTC.

This clonotype was detected many times. The chain carries TRBV27 and TRBJ2-3; D might be TRBD1 or TRBD2, each matching 5 bases. The germline V gene encodes CDR1 MNHEY and CDR2 SMNVEV (reference sequence). This CDR3 has 13 amino acids. The V gene lost 3 bases and the J gene lost 10 bases, with 14 bases spanning the gap. CDR3 bases: TGTGCCAGCAGTTTCGGGACGGCGAGGGCGCAGTATTTT. It translates to CASSFGTARAQYF.

This chain links TRBV9 with TRBJ2-1, with a tentative D call TRBD2 (6 bases). The CDR3 has 15 amino acids. V dropped 0 bases and J dropped 6 bases, with 13 bases sitting between them. Germline loops: CDR1 SGDLS, CDR2 YYNGEE. CDR3 amino acids: CASSVASVPPNEQFF. In DNA form, the CDR3 reads TGTGCCAGCAGCGTAGCTAGCGTTCCACCCAATGAGCAGTTCTTC.

The rearrangement uses TRBV5-1 and TRBJ2-1, with D tentatively TRBD2 (7 bases). Trimming stripped 4 bases from V and 9 bases from J, with 23 bases between. The CDR3 is 16 residues long. Germline-derived CDR1 and CDR2 are SGHRS and YFSETQ. CDR3 loop: CASSTGGLAERGEQFF. The DNA of the CDR3 is TGCGCCAGCAGCACCGGGGGGCTAGCGGAGAGGGGTGAGCAGTTCTTC.

The chain combines TRBV12-3 or TRBV12-4 with TRBJ1-6; tentative D call: TRBD1 (6 bases). This CDR3 comprises 16 residues. V lost 4 bases to trimming and J lost 8 bases, with 18 bases between them. CDR3 region: CASSSVGGANYSPLHF. The CDR3 DNA reads TGTGCCAGCAGTTCAGTTGGGGGGGCTAACTATTCACCCCTCCACTTT.

This clonotype has at least ten counts. The J gene is TRBJ2-1, the V gene TRBV20-1, with 10 bases fitting TRBD2. The ends lost 6 bases at V and 4 bases at J; junction bases unmatched: 9. Looked up from germline, CDR1 is DFQATT and CDR2 is SNEGSKA (reference sequence). The CDR3 is made up of 15 amino acids. CDR3 in DNA: TGCAGTGCGGCCCTAGCGGGGGAGACTTACAATGAGCAGTTCTTC. Its protein product is CSAALAGETYNEQFF.